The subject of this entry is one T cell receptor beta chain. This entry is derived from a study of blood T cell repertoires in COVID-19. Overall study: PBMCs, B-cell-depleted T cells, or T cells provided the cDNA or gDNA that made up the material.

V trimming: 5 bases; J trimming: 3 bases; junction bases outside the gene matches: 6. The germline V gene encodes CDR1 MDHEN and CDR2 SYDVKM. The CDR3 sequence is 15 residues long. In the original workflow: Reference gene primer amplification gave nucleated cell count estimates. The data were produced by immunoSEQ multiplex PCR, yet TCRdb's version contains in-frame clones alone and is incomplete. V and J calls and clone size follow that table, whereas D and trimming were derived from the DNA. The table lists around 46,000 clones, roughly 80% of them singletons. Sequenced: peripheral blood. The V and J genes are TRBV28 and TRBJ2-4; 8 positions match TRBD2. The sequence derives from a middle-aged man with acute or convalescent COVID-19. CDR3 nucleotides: TGTGCCAGCAGTACTTACGGGACTAGCAAAAACATTCAGTACTTC. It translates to CASSTYGTSKNIQYF. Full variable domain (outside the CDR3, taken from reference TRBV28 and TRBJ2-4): DVKVTQSSRYLVKRTGEKVFLECVQDMDHENMFWYRQDPGLGLRLIYFSYDVKMKEKGDIPEGYSVSREKKERFSLILESASTNQTSMYLCASSTYGTSKNIQYFGAGTRLSVL.